The entry below gives a single T cell receptor beta chain sequence along with its context. Its antigen is not identified. The data were obtained in a study of cytomegalovirus exposure and HLA in healthy donors. General observations from the study: Near-uniform donor sequencing depth was presumed by presence/absence analyses. Among the sequence variants, a highly shared cluster was likely an artifact of sequencing.

60 Vbeta and 13 Jbeta primers were used in PCR. Measured with immunoSEQ multiplex PCR; TCRdb has only the in-frame clones, and not every one. The repertoire holds around 78,000 clones, with approximately 70% as singletons. Germline V gene sequence: CDR1 MNHEY, CDR2 SVGAGI. The CDR3 extends over 15 amino acids. V lost 0 bases to trimming and J lost 5 bases, with 8 bases between them. Each donor's status was that of a healthy bone marrow donor. This clonotype was obtained from a woman aged 40 to 55 in good health and CMV-seropositive. Sequenced input: PBMCs. The chain links TRBV6-5 to TRBJ1-6; D perhaps matches TRBD1 (6 bases). The CDR3 loop is CASSYSTGNNSPLHF. CDR3 nucleotides: TGTGCCAGCAGTTACTCGACAGGCAATAATTCACCCCTCCACTTT.